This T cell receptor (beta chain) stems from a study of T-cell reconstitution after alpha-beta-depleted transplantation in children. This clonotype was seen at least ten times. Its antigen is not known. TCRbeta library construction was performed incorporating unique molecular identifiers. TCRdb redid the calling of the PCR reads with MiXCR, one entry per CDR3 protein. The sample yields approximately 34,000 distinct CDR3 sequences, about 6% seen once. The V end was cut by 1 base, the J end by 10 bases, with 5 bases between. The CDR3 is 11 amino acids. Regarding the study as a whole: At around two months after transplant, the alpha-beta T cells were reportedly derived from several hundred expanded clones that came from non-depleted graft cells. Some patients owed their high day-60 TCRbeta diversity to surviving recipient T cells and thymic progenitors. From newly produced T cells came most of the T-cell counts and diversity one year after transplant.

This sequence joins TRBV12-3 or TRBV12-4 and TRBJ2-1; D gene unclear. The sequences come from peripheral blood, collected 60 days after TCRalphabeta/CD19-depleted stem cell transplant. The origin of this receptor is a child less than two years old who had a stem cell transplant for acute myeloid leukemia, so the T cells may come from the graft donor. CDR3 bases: TGTGCCAGCAGTTTAGGACGAGAGCAGTTCTTC. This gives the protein CASSLGREQFF.